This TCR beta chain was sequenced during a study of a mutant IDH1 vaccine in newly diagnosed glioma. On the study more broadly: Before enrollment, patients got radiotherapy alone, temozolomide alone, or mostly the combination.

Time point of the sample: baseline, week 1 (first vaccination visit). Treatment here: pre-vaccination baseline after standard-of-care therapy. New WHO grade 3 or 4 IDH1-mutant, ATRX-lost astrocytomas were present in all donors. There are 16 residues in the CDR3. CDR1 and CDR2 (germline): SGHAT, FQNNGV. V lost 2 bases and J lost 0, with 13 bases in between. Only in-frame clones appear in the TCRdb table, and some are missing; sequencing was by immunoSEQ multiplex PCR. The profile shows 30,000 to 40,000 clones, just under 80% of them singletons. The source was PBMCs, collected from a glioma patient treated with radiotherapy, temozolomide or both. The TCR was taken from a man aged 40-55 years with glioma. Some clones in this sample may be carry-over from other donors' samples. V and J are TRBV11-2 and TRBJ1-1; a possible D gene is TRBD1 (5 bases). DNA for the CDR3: TGTGCCAGCAGCTTATGGGGCAGGGTTATGAACACTGAAGCTTTCTTT. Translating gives CASSLWGRVMNTEAFF.